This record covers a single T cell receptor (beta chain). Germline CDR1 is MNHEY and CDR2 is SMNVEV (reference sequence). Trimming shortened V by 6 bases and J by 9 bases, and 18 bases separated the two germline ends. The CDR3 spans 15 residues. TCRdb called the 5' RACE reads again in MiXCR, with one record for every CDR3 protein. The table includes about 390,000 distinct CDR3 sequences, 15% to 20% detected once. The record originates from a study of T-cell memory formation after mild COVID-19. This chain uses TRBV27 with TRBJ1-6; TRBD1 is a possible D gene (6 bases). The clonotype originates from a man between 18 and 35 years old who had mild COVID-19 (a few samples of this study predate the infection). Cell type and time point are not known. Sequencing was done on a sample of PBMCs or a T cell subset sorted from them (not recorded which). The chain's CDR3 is CASRGLGGIASPLHF. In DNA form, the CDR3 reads TGTGCCAGCAGAGGCCTAGGGGGGATAGCTTCACCCCTCCACTTT.